This T cell receptor (beta chain) originates from a study of T-cell reconstitution after alpha-beta-depleted transplantation in children. Whole-study findings and limits: The main origin of T-cell counts and diversity one year after transplant was newly produced T cells. Recipient T cells and thymic progenitors that survived were the source of the high TCRbeta diversity seen at day 60 in some patients. Two months or so post-transplant, alpha-beta T cells reportedly derived from several hundred expanded graft clones.

During its preparation, the TCRbeta library received unique molecular identifiers. Each CDR3 protein gets one entry after TCRdb re-called the PCR reads with MiXCR. This table holds hundreds of thousands of distinct CDR3 sequences, about an eighth found once. In this sample, this clonotype turned up a few times. Its antigen is still unknown. CDR1 SGHTA and CDR2 FQGTGA come from the germline V gene. CDR3 length: 15 residues. The V gene lost 1 base and the J gene lost 7 bases, with 14 bases spanning the gap. The sequencing used PBMCs, collected before TCRalphabeta/CD19-depleted stem cell transplant. This receptor was identified in a girl aged 2 to 9 with congenital amegakaryocytic thrombocytopenia, due to receive a stem cell transplant. The gene calls are TRBV7-3 and TRBJ2-1; D might be TRBD1 (6 bases). The CDR3 region has the DNA TGTGCCAGCAGCTTAAGGCTAGGGGGAAAGAATGAGCAGTTCTTC. Its translation: CASSLRLGGKNEQFF.